The T cell receptor (beta chain) under discussion was sequenced for a study of T-cell reconstitution after alpha-beta-depleted transplantation in children. The TCRbeta library was prepared with unique molecular identifiers. TCRdb processed the PCR reads anew with MiXCR; each CDR3 protein has one entry. Of 450,000 to 500,000 distinct CDR3 sequences detected, roughly an eighth appear once; the ten largest clones hold under 7%. Germline V gene data show CDR1 as SGHTA and CDR2 as FQGNSA. V shed 1 base and J shed 3 bases, with 3 bases lying between them. The CDR3 length is 12 residues. This clonotype turned up a few times.

The chain is built from TRBV7-2 and TRBJ1-1; D unclear. The receptor's source is a human donor who donated a stem cell graft to a child with combined immunodeficiency. The specimen comprised PBMCs from the stem cell graft donor, sampled from the stem cell graft. The CDR3 region is CASSLDYTEAFF. The CDR3 nucleotides read TGTGCCAGCAGCTTAGACTACACTGAAGCTTTCTTT.